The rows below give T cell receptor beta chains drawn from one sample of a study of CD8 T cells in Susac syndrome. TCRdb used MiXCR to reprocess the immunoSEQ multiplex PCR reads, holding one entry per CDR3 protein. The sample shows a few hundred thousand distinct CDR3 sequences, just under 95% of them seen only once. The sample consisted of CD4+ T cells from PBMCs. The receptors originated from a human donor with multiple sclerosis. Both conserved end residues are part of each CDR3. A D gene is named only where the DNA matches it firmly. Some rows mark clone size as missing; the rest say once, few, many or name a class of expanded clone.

CATSRGANPYGYTF,TGTGCCACCAGCAGAGGGGCGAACCCTTATGGCTACACCTTC,-,TRBV15,-,TRBJ1-2
CASSLGQIAYDEQFF,TGTGCCAGCAGCTTGGGACAGATAGCTTACGATGAGCAGTTCTTC,TRBD1,TRBV7-2,-,TRBJ2-1
CASSEPARSPLHF,TGTGCCAGCAGTGAACCCGCCCGATCACCCCTCCACTTT,-,TRBV25-1,-,TRBJ1-6
CSARSQGRTEQFF,TGCAGTGCTAGAAGTCAGGGCCGAACTGAGCAGTTCTTC,-,TRBV20-1,-,TRBJ2-1
CASSSSYNQPQHF,TGTGCCAGCAGCTCCTCTTACAATCAGCCCCAGCATTTT,-,TRBV7-2,-,TRBJ1-5
CASGAFADTQYF,TGTGCTAGTGGTGCATTTGCAGATACGCAGTATTTT,-,TRBV12-5,-,TRBJ2-3
CASSVEQGRYNEQFF,TGTGCCAGCAGCGTAGAGCAGGGGAGATACAATGAGCAGTTCTTC,-,TRBV9,-,TRBJ2-1
CSADLMNTEAFF,TGCAGCGCGGACTTAATGAACACTGAAGCTTTCTTT,-,TRBV29-1,-,TRBJ1-1
CASRNRGNVNTEAFF,TGTGCCAGCAGGAACCGGGGAAATGTGAACACTGAAGCTTTCTTT,-,TRBV6-5,once,TRBJ1-1
CSATAGTGPYNEQFF,TGCAGTGCTACGGCCGGGACAGGGCCATACAATGAGCAGTTCTTC,TRBD1,TRBV20-1,-,TRBJ2-1
CASSLGPGEGYGYTF,TGTGCCAGCAGCTTAGGGCCAGGGGAGGGCTATGGCTACACCTTC,-,TRBV7-3,-,TRBJ1-2
CASNSGTGVTTGANVLTF,TGTGCCAGCAACTCCGGGACAGGGGTAACGACTGGGGCCAACGTCCTGACTTTC,TRBD1,TRBV11-2,-,TRBJ2-6
CSARPGLAGWEQYF,TGCAGTGCCAGACCGGGACTAGCGGGCTGGGAGCAGTACTTC,TRBD2,TRBV20-1,-,TRBJ2-7
CSADGTAYNEQFF,TGCAGCGCCGATGGGACAGCTTACAATGAGCAGTTCTTC,TRBD1,TRBV29-1,-,TRBJ2-1
CASSLTAPYGYTF,TGTGCCAGCAGCCTAACAGCGCCATATGGCTACACCTTC,-,TRBV3-1,-,TRBJ1-2
CSVQGRAEAFF,TGCAGCGTCCAAGGGCGGGCTGAAGCTTTCTTT,-,TRBV29-1,-,TRBJ1-1
CAWTVLNYEQYF,TGTGCCTGGACAGTTCTTAACTACGAGCAGTACTTC,-,TRBV30,-,TRBJ2-7
CAWSVRAGRNSPLHF,TGTGCCTGGAGTGTACGGGCAGGGAGAAATTCACCCCTCCACTTT,-,TRBV30,-,TRBJ1-6
CSAPGRQNIQYF,TGCAGTGCTCCGGGACGACAAAACATTCAGTACTTC,-,TRBV20-1,-,TRBJ2-4
CASSLRGSNSPLHF,TGTGCCAGCTCGCTCCGGGGCAGTAATTCACCCCTCCACTTT,-,TRBV25-1,few,TRBJ1-6
CASFRDSGGRKETQYF,TGTGCCAGCTTCCGAGACAGCGGGGGGCGCAAAGAGACCCAGTACTTC,TRBD2,TRBV7-9,-,TRBJ2-5
CSVEGGSGRADTQYF,TGCAGTGTAGAGGGGGGCAGTGGTAGGGCAGATACGCAGTATTTT,-,TRBV20-1,-,TRBJ2-3
CSVEVGNTEAFF,TGCAGCGTTGAAGTTGGGAACACTGAAGCTTTCTTT,-,TRBV29-1,few,TRBJ1-1